The 10 T cell receptor beta chains below were found in one sample sequenced in a study of blood T cell repertoires in COVID-19. Libraries were prepared by immunoSEQ multiplex PCR; TCRdb keeps only in-frame clonotypes and omits some of them. Of 45,000 or so clones in the sample, roughly 87% were seen once. The specimen sequenced was peripheral blood. The receptor source for this set is a man between 65 and 85 years old with active COVID-19.

A few counts support this clone. The chain couples TRBV5-6 to TRBJ2-4; the match to TRBD1 covers 8 bases. V was pared by 1 base and J by 5 bases, with 8 bases of the junction left unmatched. Germline loops: CDR1 SGHDT, CDR2 YYEEEE. This CDR3 comprises 16 residues. DNA for the CDR3: TGTGCCAGCAGCTTGAGGACAGGGACGGGTGAAAACATTCAGTACTTC. As protein: CASSLRTGTGENIQYF.

The chain combines TRBV19 with TRBJ1-5; D is ambiguous. Germline CDR1 LNHDA, CDR2 SQIVND (reference sequence). Trimming stripped 6 bases from V and 7 bases from J, with 19 bases between. The CDR3 is 15 amino acids. The CDR3 DNA follows: TGTGCCAGTAGCGACCGAGTGAGGGCGCTCCAGCCCCAGCATTTT. It specifies CASSDRVRALQPQHF.

V gene TRBV6-4 combines with J gene TRBJ2-2; D might be TRBD2 (7 bases). Germline values: CDR1 MRHNA, CDR2 SNTAGT. V shed 5 bases and J shed 4 bases, with 17 bases lying between them. The CDR3 is made up of 16 amino acids. CDR3 protein: CASSPRGGGATGELFF. For the CDR3, the DNA is TGTGCCAGCAGTCCCCGGGGAGGGGGGGCCACCGGGGAGCTGTTTTTT.

This chain connects TRBV4-3 to TRBJ1-2; 8 bases are a match to TRBD1. J lost 4 bases, V lost 0 bases, and 16 bases had no gene match. CDR3 length equals 19 residues. CDR1 is LGHNA, CDR2 YSLEER, per germline. The CDR3 loop reads CASSQEGGDRRLSSYGYTF. CDR3 nucleotides: TGCGCCAGCAGCCAAGAAGGGGGGGACAGGAGACTTTCTAGCTATGGCTACACCTTC.

This clone was recorded a few times. CDR3 loop: CASSYRGEGNQPQHF. The CDR3 DNA reads as TGTGCCAGCAGTTATAGAGGGGAGGGCAATCAGCCCCAGCATTTT. The J gene is TRBJ1-5, the V gene TRBV6-2 or TRBV6-3; perhaps TRBD1 as D (5 bases). This CDR3 is built from 15 residues. V shed 3 bases and J shed 2 bases, with 11 bases lying between them. The germline gives CDR1 MNHEY, CDR2 SVGEGT.

In DNA, the CDR3 is TGTGCCAGCAGTTACCCCCAGGATACGCAGTATTTT. Translating it yields CASSYPQDTQYF. The rearrangement links TRBV6-2 or TRBV6-3 to TRBJ2-3; no firm D call. The CDR3 is made up of 12 amino acids. V lost 2 bases and J 6 bases, leaving 6 bases between the germline ends. Germline assignment: CDR1 MNHEY and CDR2 SVGEGT.

This clone has just a few counts. The gene calls are TRBV4-3 and TRBJ2-7; 8 positions agree with TRBD1. The CDR3 is 15 amino acids. Germline V gene lookup returns CDR1 LGHNA and CDR2 YSLEER. J gave up 3 bases and V 4 bases, and 8 bases lay outside the gene matches. CDR3 loop: CASSPGVTGDYEQYF. For the CDR3, the DNA is TGCGCCAGCAGCCCGGGCGTGACAGGGGACTACGAGCAGTACTTC.

The J gene is TRBJ2-6, the V gene TRBV6-5, with 8 nucleotides matching TRBD2. Germline V gives CDR1 MNHEY, CDR2 SVGAGI. There are 16 residues in the CDR3. Trimming at V came to 2 bases and at J to 4 bases, leaving 4 bases not matched to a gene. The CDR3 spells CASSYGGGSGANVLTF. CDR3 bases: TGTGCCAGCAGTTACGGCGGGGGGTCCGGGGCCAACGTCCTGACTTTC.

The V gene is TRBV7-9, the J gene TRBJ1-1; D uncertain. From germline, CDR1 is SEHNR and CDR2 FQNEAQ (reference sequence). V was shortened by 4 bases and J by 3 bases, with 15 bases between the two germline ends. The length of the CDR3 is 15 residues. The CDR3 coding sequence is TGTGCCAGCAGCTCCAGAACTCCGGGGTACACTGAAGCTTTCTTT. Amino acid sequence: CASSSRTPGYTEAFF.

The chain carries TRBV5-4 and TRBJ1-3; D is perhaps TRBD1 (5 bases). Germline lookup yields CDR1 SGHNT and CDR2 YYREEE (reference sequence). This CDR3 is built from 13 residues. The V gene lost 0 bases and the J gene lost 4 bases, with 5 bases spanning the gap. The CDR3: CASSLAGGNTIYF. DNA of the CDR3: TGTGCCAGCAGCTTGGCAGGGGGAAACACCATATATTTT.